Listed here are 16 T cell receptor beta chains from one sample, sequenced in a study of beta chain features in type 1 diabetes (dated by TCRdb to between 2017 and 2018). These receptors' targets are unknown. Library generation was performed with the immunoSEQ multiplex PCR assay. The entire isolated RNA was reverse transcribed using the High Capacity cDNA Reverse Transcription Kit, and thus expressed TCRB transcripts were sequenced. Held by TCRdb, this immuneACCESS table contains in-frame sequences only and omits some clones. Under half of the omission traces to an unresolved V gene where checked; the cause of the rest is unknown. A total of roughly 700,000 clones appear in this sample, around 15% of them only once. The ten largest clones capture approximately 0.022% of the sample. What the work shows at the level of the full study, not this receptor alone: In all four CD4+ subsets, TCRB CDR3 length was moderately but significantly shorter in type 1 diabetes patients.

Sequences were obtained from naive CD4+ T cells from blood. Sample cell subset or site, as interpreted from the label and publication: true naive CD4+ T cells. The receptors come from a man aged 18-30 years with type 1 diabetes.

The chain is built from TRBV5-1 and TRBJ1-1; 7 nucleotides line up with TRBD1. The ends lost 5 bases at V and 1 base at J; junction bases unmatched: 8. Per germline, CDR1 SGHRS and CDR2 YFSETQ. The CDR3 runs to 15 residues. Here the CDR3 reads CASRVSTGANTEAFF. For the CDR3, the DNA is TGCGCCAGCAGAGTTTCCACAGGGGCGAACACTGAAGCTTTCTTT.

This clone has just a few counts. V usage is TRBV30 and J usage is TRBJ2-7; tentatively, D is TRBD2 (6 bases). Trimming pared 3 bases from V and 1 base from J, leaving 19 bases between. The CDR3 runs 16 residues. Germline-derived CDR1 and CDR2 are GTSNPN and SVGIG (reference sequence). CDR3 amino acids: CAWRESLRGDSYEQYF. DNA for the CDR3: TGTGCCTGGAGAGAGAGTTTGCGGGGAGATTCCTACGAGCAGTACTTC.

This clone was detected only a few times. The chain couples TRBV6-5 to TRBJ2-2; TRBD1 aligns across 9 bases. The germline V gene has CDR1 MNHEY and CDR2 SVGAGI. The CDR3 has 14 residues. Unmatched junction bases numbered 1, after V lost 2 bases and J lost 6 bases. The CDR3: CASSYDRGAGELFF. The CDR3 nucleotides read TGTGCCAGCAGTTACGACAGGGGGGCCGGGGAGCTGTTTTTT.

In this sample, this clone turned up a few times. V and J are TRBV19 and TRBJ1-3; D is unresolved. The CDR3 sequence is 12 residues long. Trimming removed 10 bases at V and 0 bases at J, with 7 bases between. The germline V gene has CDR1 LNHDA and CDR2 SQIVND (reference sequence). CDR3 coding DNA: TGTGCCACCGAGAGCTCTGGAAACACCATATATTTT. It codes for CATESSGNTIYF.

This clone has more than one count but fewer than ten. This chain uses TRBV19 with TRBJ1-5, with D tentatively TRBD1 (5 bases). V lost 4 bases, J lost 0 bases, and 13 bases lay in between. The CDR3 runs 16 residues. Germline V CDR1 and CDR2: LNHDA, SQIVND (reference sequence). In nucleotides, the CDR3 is TGTGCCAGTAGTACCACATGGGGCTATAGCAATCAGCCCCAGCATTTT. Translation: CASSTTWGYSNQPQHF.

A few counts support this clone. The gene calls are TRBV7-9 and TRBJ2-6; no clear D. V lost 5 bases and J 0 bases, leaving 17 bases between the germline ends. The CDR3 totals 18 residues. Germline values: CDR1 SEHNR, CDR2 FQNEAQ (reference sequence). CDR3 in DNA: TGTGCCAGCAGCGTACCCGGACCTACCTACTCTGGGGCCAACGTCCTGACTTTC. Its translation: CASSVPGPTYSGANVLTF.

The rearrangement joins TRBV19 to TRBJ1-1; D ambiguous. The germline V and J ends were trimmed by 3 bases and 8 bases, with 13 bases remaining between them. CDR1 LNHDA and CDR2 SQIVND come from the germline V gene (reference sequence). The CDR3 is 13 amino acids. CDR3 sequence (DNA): TGTGCCAGTAGTATCGAGGTCTCGGTCGAAGCTTTCTTT. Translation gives CASSIEVSVEAFF.

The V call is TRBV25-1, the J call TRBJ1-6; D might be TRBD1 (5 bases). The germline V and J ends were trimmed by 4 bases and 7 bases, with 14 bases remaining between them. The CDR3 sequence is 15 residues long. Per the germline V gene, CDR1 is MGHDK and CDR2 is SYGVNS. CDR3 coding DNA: TGTGCCAGCAGTGGGGGTGTGGGGGGAAATTCACCCCTCCACTTT. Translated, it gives CASSGGVGGNSPLHF.

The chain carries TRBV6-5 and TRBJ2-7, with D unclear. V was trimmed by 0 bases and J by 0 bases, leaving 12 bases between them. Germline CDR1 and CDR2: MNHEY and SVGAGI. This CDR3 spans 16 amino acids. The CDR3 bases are TGTGCCAGCAGTTACTCAGGGCAGGCAAGCTCCTACGAGCAGTACTTC. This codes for CASSYSGQASSYEQYF.

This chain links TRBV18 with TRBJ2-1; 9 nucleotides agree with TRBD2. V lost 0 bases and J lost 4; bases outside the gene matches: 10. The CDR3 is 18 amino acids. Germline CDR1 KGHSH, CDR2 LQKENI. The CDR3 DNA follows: TGTGCCAGCTCACCACCAACGGGCCACCTAGCGGGGTACAATGAGCAGTTCTTC. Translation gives CASSPPTGHLAGYNEQFF.

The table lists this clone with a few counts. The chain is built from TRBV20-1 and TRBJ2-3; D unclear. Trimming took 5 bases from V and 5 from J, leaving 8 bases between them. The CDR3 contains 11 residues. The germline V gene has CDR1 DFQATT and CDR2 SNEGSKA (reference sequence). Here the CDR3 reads CSAQKGDTQYF. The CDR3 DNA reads TGCAGTGCTCAAAAGGGAGATACGCAGTATTTT.

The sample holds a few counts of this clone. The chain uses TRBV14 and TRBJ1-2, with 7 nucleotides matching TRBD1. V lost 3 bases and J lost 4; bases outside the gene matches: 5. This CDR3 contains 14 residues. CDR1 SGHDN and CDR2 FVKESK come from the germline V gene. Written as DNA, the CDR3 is TGTGCCAGCAGCCACGCCGGGACAGTCTATGGCTACACCTTC. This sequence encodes CASSHAGTVYGYTF. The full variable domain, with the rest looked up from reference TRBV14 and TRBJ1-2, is EAGVTQFPSHSVIEKGQTVTLRCDPISGHDNLYWYRRVMGKEIKFLLHFVKESKQDESGMPNNRFLAERTGGTYSTLKVQPAELEDSGVYFCASSHAGTVYGYTFGSGTRLTVV.

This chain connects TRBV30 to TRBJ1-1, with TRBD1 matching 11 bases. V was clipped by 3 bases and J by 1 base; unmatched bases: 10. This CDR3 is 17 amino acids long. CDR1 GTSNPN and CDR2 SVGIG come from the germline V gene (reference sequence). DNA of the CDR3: TGTGCCTGGAGGCCGATCGGGACAGGGGGTAGGAACACTGAAGCTTTCTTT. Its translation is CAWRPIGTGGRNTEAFF.

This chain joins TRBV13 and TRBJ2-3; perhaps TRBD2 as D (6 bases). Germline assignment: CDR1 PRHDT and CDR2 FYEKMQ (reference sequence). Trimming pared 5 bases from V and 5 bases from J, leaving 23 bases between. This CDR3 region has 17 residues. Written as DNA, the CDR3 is TGTGCCAGCAGCCTCTCTTCGTGGGCGGGGAGAGGAGATACGCAGTATTTT. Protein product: CASSLSSWAGRGDTQYF.

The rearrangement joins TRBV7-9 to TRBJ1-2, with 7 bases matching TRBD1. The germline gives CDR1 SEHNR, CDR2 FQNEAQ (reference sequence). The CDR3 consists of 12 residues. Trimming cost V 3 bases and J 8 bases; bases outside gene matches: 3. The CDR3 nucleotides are TGTGCCAGCAGCTTCTCAGGGGGAGGCTACACCTTC. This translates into CASSFSGGGYTF.

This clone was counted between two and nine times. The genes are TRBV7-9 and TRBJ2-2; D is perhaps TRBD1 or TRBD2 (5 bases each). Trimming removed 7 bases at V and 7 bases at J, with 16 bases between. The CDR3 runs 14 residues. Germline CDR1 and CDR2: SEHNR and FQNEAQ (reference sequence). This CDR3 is CASNPTAGVGELFF. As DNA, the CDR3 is TGTGCCAGCAACCCGACAGCCGGGGTCGGGGAGCTGTTTTTT.